The rows below give T cell receptor beta chains drawn from one sample of a study of blood T cells in healthy people across ages. In TCRdb, the 5' RACE reads were re-called with MiXCR into one record per CDR3 protein. The sample has hundreds of thousands of distinct CDR3 sequences, more than 20% seen once. The sample comprised blood. These receptor sequences come from a man in his 70s in good health. Both conserved end residues are part of each CDR3. Fields, in order: V gene, J gene, clone size, D gene, CDR3 protein, CDR3 DNA. The D gene is left open where the match is weak. The size of a clone is reported for some rows only, either as once, few or many, or as a class for expanded clones.

TRBV9	TRBJ2-7	.	TRBD2	CASSVESSGYEQYF	TGTGCCAGCAGCGTAGAGTCTAGCGGGTACGAGCAGTACTTC
TRBV11-2	TRBJ2-7	.	.	CASSPLSESSYEQYF	TGTGCCAGCAGCCCCCTCAGCGAGAGCTCCTACGAGCAGTACTTC
TRBV7-9	TRBJ2-7	.	.	CASSLMDGASYEQYF	TGTGCCAGCAGCTTAATGGACGGTGCCTCCTACGAGCAGTACTTC
TRBV6-5	TRBJ2-3	.	TRBD2	CASRPGVSGRADTRYF	TGTGCCAGCAGACCAGGGGTTAGCGGGAGGGCGGATACGCGGTATTTT
TRBV7-3	TRBJ2-6	.	.	CASGLRITDYLNSGANVLTF	TGTGCCAGCGGCTTAAGAATTACCGACTACCTGAATTCTGGGGCCAACGTCCTGACTTTC
TRBV20-1	TRBJ2-5	.	TRBD1	CSARVDDRVETQYF	TGCAGTGCTAGAGTTGACGACAGGGTTGAGACCCAGTACTTC
TRBV2	TRBJ1-4	.	.	CASSDLGAREKLFF	TGTGCCAGCAGTGATTTGGGGGCGCGGGAAAAACTGTTTTTT
TRBV7-9	TRBJ2-1	few	TRBD1	CASSLDGTGASNEQFF	TGTGCCAGCAGCTTAGACGGGACAGGGGCCTCCAATGAGCAGTTCTTC
TRBV20-1	TRBJ1-4	.	TRBD1	CSAREGTGGEKLFF	TGCAGTGCTAGAGAGGGGACAGGGGGAGAAAAACTGTTTTTT
TRBV9	TRBJ2-5	.	.	CASSTPLDQETQYF	TGTGCCAGCAGCACACCCTTGGACCAAGAGACCCAGTACTTC
TRBV21-1	TRBJ2-7	few	.	CASSKDNGQRDNSYEQYF	TGTGCCAGCAGCAAAGATAACGGACAGAGGGACAACTCCTACGAGCAGTACTTC
TRBV12-3/TRBV12-4	TRBJ2-3	few	TRBD2	CASPPRASGSGDPSTDTQYF	TGTGCCAGCCCGCCTCGAGCTAGCGGGAGCGGGGATCCTAGCACAGATACGCAGTATTTT
TRBV24-1	TRBJ2-5	many	.	CATSDLSAARETQYF	TGTGCCACCAGTGATTTGTCTGCGGCTCGGGAGACCCAGTACTTC
TRBV12-3/TRBV12-4	TRBJ2-1	.	TRBD2	CASGAPGLTYNEQFF	TGTGCCAGCGGGGCCCCGGGACTAACCTACAATGAGCAGTTCTTC
TRBV30	TRBJ1-2	few	TRBD1	CAWRNRGLNYGYTF	TGTGCCTGGAGGAACAGGGGCTTGAACTATGGCTACACCTTC
TRBV3-1	TRBJ2-5	few	.	CATLGTKTQYF	TGTGCCACCCTAGGAACCAAGACCCAGTACTTC
TRBV7-9	TRBJ1-2	few	.	CASSLLQANYGYTF	TGTGCCAGCAGCTTACTACAGGCGAACTATGGCTACACCTTC
TRBV28	TRBJ2-2	many	.	CASRNRALNTGELFF	TGTGCCAGCAGGAACAGGGCCCTAAACACCGGGGAGCTGTTTTTT
TRBV10-3	TRBJ2-7	few	.	CAISDRNLRSYYEQYF	TGTGCCATCAGTGACCGCAACTTGCGGAGTTACTACGAGCAGTACTTC
TRBV25-1	TRBJ1-1	.	.	CASKPGGTMNTEAFF	TGTGCCAGCAAACCGGGTGGCACAATGAACACTGAAGCTTTCTTT
TRBV6-1	TRBJ2-7	.	.	CASSEGVTDLYEQYF	TGTGCCAGCAGTGAAGGGGTGACCGATCTCTACGAGCAGTACTTC
TRBV2	TRBJ2-1	.	.	CASSDIAEGGEQFF	TGTGCCAGCAGTGATATAGCGGAGGGGGGTGAGCAGTTCTTC
TRBV7-9	TRBJ1-4	.	.	CASRHYRETNEKLFF	TGTGCCAGCAGACACTACAGGGAAACTAATGAAAAACTGTTTTTT
TRBV2	TRBJ2-1	.	TRBD2	CASSESRLAGHNEQFF	TGTGCCAGCAGCGAGTCTAGGCTAGCGGGGCACAATGAGCAGTTCTTC
TRBV7-2	TRBJ2-1	.	.	CASSLAGVAINEQFF	TGTGCCAGCAGCTTAGCAGGGGTGGCTATCAATGAGCAGTTCTTC
TRBV30	TRBJ2-7	few	.	CAGQQGTYEQYF	TGTGCCGGACAACAGGGTACCTACGAGCAGTACTTC
TRBV5-1	TRBJ2-3	few	TRBD1	CASSHGQGAWDTQYF	TGCGCCAGCAGCCACGGACAGGGGGCATGGGATACGCAGTATTTT
TRBV2	TRBJ2-6	.	.	CASSEFSSPGANVLTF	TGTGCCAGCAGTGAGTTTTCGAGTCCTGGGGCCAACGTCCTGACTTTC
TRBV6-1	TRBJ2-7	.	.	CASSVNPIYEQYF	TGTGCCAGCAGTGTTAATCCCATCTACGAGCAGTACTTC
TRBV7-9	TRBJ2-5	few	.	CASSFAPIDREGKTQYF	TGTGCCAGCAGCTTCGCTCCCATTGACAGGGAGGGAAAGACCCAGTACTTC
TRBV20-1	TRBJ1-3	.	TRBD1	CSARGLRTGPSGNTIYF	TGCAGTGCTAGAGGTCTGCGGACAGGGCCCTCTGGAAACACCATATATTTT
TRBV15	TRBJ1-1	few	TRBD1	CATSRVFTGTGGEWDTEAFF	TGTGCCACCAGCAGAGTTTTTACCGGGACAGGGGGCGAGTGGGACACTGAAGCTTTCTTT
TRBV12-3/TRBV12-4	TRBJ2-1	few	.	CASTPRAPGYEQFF	TGTGCCAGCACCCCAAGGGCTCCGGGGTATGAGCAGTTCTTC
TRBV20-1	TRBJ2-7	.	TRBD2	CSARVGGSWYEQYF	TGCAGTGCTAGAGTTGGCGGGAGTTGGTACGAGCAGTACTTC
TRBV28	TRBJ2-7	few	.	CASSQTGTNDYEQYF	TGTGCCAGCAGCCAAACCGGGACCAACGACTACGAGCAGTACTTC
TRBV7-2	TRBJ2-7	few	.	CASSSLGASGEQYF	TGTGCCAGCAGCTCCCTCGGGGCTTCGGGTGAGCAGTACTTC
TRBV9	TRBJ2-1	few	TRBD2	CASSVAPGLAGVIEQFF	TGTGCCAGCAGCGTAGCTCCCGGACTAGCGGGAGTTATTGAGCAGTTCTTC
TRBV10-3	TRBJ2-1	few	.	CAISEEYNEQFF	TGTGCCATCAGTGAGGAGTACAATGAGCAGTTCTTC
TRBV5-1	TRBJ2-7	few	.	CASSLTVGGGSYEQYF	TGCGCCAGCAGCTTGACTGTGGGTGGAGGGTCCTACGAGCAGTACTTC
TRBV29-1	TRBJ1-1	.	.	CSVERQDLTEAFF	TGCAGCGTTGAAAGACAGGATCTCACTGAAGCTTTCTTT
TRBV11-2	TRBJ2-1	.	TRBD1	CASSSLTGEAYNEQFF	TGTGCCAGCAGCTCGCTGACAGGGGAAGCCTACAATGAGCAGTTCTTC
TRBV10-3	TRBJ1-2	few	.	CAISDPGTRANYGYTF	TGTGCCATCAGTGACCCCGGGACTCGGGCTAACTATGGCTACACCTTC
TRBV6-6	TRBJ2-5	.	.	CASTLSHQETQYF	TGTGCCAGCACCCTAAGCCATCAAGAGACCCAGTACTTC
TRBV20-1	TRBJ1-4	many	.	CSASRAGDDEKLFF	TGCAGTGCTAGTAGGGCAGGGGATGATGAAAAACTGTTTTTT
TRBV11-2	TRBJ2-1	once	TRBD2	CASSLESGRVNEQFF	TGTGCCAGCAGCTTAGAAAGCGGGAGGGTTAATGAGCAGTTCTTC
TRBV4-1	TRBJ2-1	few	TRBD2	CASSQGYMITSGSVNEQFF	TGCGCCAGCAGCCAAGGATACATGATAACTAGCGGGAGTGTCAATGAGCAGTTCTTC
TRBV24-1	TRBJ2-2	.	.	CVTRGRDTGELFF	TGTGTCACCCGTGGACGAGACACCGGGGAGCTGTTTTTT
TRBV7-2	TRBJ2-7	.	.	CASSLGVRTYEQYF	TGTGCCAGCAGCTTAGGCGTGAGGACTTACGAGCAGTACTTC
TRBV5-1	TRBJ2-7	few	.	CASSPSLSSYEQYF	TGCGCCAGCAGCCCCTCCCTGAGCTCCTACGAGCAGTACTTC
TRBV28	TRBJ2-5	many	.	CASSLGRIETQYF	TGTGCCAGCAGTTTGGGCAGGATAGAGACCCAGTACTTC
TRBV11-2	TRBJ2-1	few	TRBD2	CASSSGGAGDYNEQFF	TGTGCCAGCAGCTCGGGTGGAGCGGGGGATTACAATGAGCAGTTCTTC
TRBV25-1	TRBJ1-4	.	TRBD1	CASSEVPGGYWTNEKLFF	TGTGCCAGCAGTGAAGTGCCAGGGGGTTACTGGACTAATGAAAAACTGTTTTTT
TRBV29-1	TRBJ2-5	.	.	CSVQEDRRLEFF	TGCAGCGTCCAGGAAGACCGGAGACTGGAGTTCTTC
TRBV6-5	TRBJ2-7	.	TRBD2	CASSYSRIGGRAYEQYF	TGTGCCAGCAGTTACTCGAGAATAGGCGGGAGGGCCTACGAGCAGTACTTC
TRBV4-1	TRBJ2-4	few	TRBD2	CASSNLAGLAKNIQYF	TGCGCCAGCAGCAACCTAGCGGGGCTAGCCAAAAACATTCAGTACTTC
TRBV3-1	TRBJ2-1	.	TRBD2	CASSQAGGPGNEQFF	TGTGCCAGCAGCCAAGCGGGAGGGCCGGGGAATGAGCAGTTCTTC
TRBV6-8	TRBJ1-2	.	.	CASSYSPIGGLKGYGYTF	TGTGCCAGCAGTTACTCCCCCATAGGCGGGCTAAAGGGCTATGGCTACACCTTC
TRBV29-1	TRBJ2-2	few	.	CSVEDEQGNTGELFF	TGCAGCGTTGAAGATGAACAGGGGAACACCGGGGAGCTGTTTTTT